Below are 19 T cell receptor beta chains sequenced from a single sample in a study of PD-L1 blockade in urothelial cancer. Method: immunoSEQ multiplex PCR; TCRdb's copy keeps in-frame clones and lacks some. The repertoire holds tens of thousands of clones, around 88% seen once, with roughly 23% in the top ten. Time point: peripheral blood 6 weeks after treatment start. The sample here was PBMCs, taken around atezolizumab (anti-PD-L1) treatment. These receptors were obtained from a man in his sixties with urothelial cancer.

V gene TRBV2 combines with J gene TRBJ1-6; 7 bases align to TRBD1. CDR3 size: 13 residues. Unmatched junction bases numbered 3, after V lost 6 bases and J lost 7 bases. Per the germline V gene, CDR1 is SNHLY and CDR2 is FYNNEI. The CDR3 DNA follows: TGTGCCAGCAGCAGGGGGTTGAATTCACCCCTCCACTTT. Translated, it gives CASSRGLNSPLHF.

V gene TRBV28 combines with J gene TRBJ2-1; 10 nucleotides match TRBD1. The CDR3 spans 15 residues. Germline V lookup: CDR1 MDHEN, CDR2 SYDVKM. Trimming at V came to 10 bases and at J to 4 bases, leaving 10 bases not matched to a gene. The chain's CDR3 is CATGVGDRGYNEQFF. As DNA, the CDR3 is TGTGCCACCGGCGTCGGGGACAGGGGTTACAATGAGCAGTTCTTC. Full variable domain (remainder filled in from reference TRBV28 and TRBJ2-1): DVKVTQSSRYLVKRTGEKVFLECVQDMDHENMFWYRQDPGLGLRLIYFSYDVKMKEKGDIPEGYSVSREKKERFSLILESASTNQTSMYLCATGVGDRGYNEQFFGPGTRLTVL.

This clone has just a few counts. The V call is TRBV11-2, the J call TRBJ1-1, with D maybe TRBD1 (5 bases). The CDR3 is 12 amino acids. Germline assignment: CDR1 SGHAT and CDR2 FQNNGV. With 8 bases removed from V and 6 bases from J, the gap between germline ends came to 13 bases. CDR3 amino acids: CASGTSVAEAFF. CDR3 DNA sequence: TGTGCCAGCGGGACTAGTGTGGCTGAAGCTTTCTTT.

The V call is TRBV27, the J call TRBJ2-5; TRBD2 matches at 12 bases. CDR3 length: 15 residues. With V trimmed by 5 bases and J by 6 bases, 7 bases remained unmatched. Germline V gene sequence: CDR1 MNHEY, CDR2 SMNVEV (reference sequence). For the CDR3, the DNA is TGTGCCAGCAGTCTCGGACTAGCGGGGACGAAGACCCAGTACTTC. As protein: CASSLGLAGTKTQYF.

This chain joins TRBV5-4 and TRBJ2-7; 8 bases agree with TRBD1. Germline loops: CDR1 SGHNT, CDR2 YYREEE (reference sequence). Trimming at V came to 0 bases and at J to 5 bases, leaving 7 bases not matched to a gene. The CDR3 sequence is 15 residues long. The CDR3 loop is CASSLVSGGGDEQYF. The CDR3 DNA follows: TGTGCCAGCAGCTTGGTATCAGGGGGCGGCGACGAGCAGTACTTC.

The chain carries TRBV19 and TRBJ2-1, with a weak D call TRBD2 (5 bases). V was cut by 5 bases and J by 8 bases, with 19 bases left in between. The CDR3 is 15 residues long. The V gene's germline CDR1 is LNHDA and CDR2 SQIVND (reference sequence). CDR3 DNA: TGTGCCAGTAGTTTGGGCCTAGCTAATACCGATGAGCAGTTCTTC. This sequence encodes CASSLGLANTDEQFF.

This chain connects TRBV27 to TRBJ1-1; D remains unclear. Germline loops: CDR1 MNHEY, CDR2 SMNVEV (reference sequence). V gave up 3 bases and J gave up 4 bases, with 9 bases separating them. This CDR3 is built from 13 residues. The CDR3 DNA reads TGTGCCAGCAGTTTTGAGCCTGGCACTGAAGCTTTCTTT. Amino acids: CASSFEPGTEAFF.

The chain is built from TRBV7-2 and TRBJ2-2; 8 bases match TRBD1. Germline V gene data show CDR1 as SGHTA and CDR2 as FQGNSA. J was trimmed by 4 bases and V by 5 bases; bases with no gene match: 3. The CDR3 totals 14 residues. This CDR3 reads CASSPDRVTGELFF. Here the CDR3 DNA reads TGTGCCAGCAGCCCGGACAGGGTCACCGGGGAGCTGTTTTTT.

This chain uses TRBV5-1 with TRBJ1-2; tentatively, D is TRBD1 (6 bases). This CDR3 has 13 amino acids. V was cut by 4 bases and J by 3 bases, with 10 bases left in between. Germline-derived CDR1 and CDR2 are SGHRS and YFSETQ. The CDR3 DNA follows: TGCGCCAGCAGCCCTCGGACAGACTATGGCTACACCTTC. This translates into CASSPRTDYGYTF.

The chain links TRBV30 to TRBJ1-3, with D possibly matching TRBD1 (6 bases). Germline CDR1 is GTSNPN and CDR2 is SVGIG (reference sequence). V shed 5 bases and J shed 5 bases, with 13 bases lying between them. The CDR3 consists of 13 residues. The CDR3 loop is CAWGRDTRNTIYF. CDR3 nucleotides: TGTGCCTGGGGCCGGGACACCAGAAACACCATATATTTT.

As DNA, the CDR3 is TGTGCCAGCAGTTACTCGCGGGGGTTGAATAACTATGGCTACACCTTC. Translating gives CASSYSRGLNNYGYTF. The gene calls are TRBV6-5 and TRBJ1-2; D is perhaps TRBD1 (5 bases). From germline, CDR1 is MNHEY and CDR2 SVGAGI. V was clipped by 0 bases and J by 1 base, with 12 bases between them. The CDR3 sequence is 16 residues long.

This sequence joins TRBV28 and TRBJ1-2; unclear D gene. V was pared by 3 bases and J by 2 bases, with 7 bases between. Per the germline V gene, CDR1 is MDHEN and CDR2 is SYDVKM. This CDR3 spans 13 amino acids. CDR3 DNA: TGTGCCAGCAGTTTGAACCAGAACTATGGCTACACCTTC. This codes for CASSLNQNYGYTF.

The chain is built from TRBV5-6 and TRBJ2-4, with TRBD2 as a possible D gene (6 bases). With 1 base removed from V and 3 bases from J, the gap between germline ends came to 11 bases. CDR3 length: 15 amino acids. Looked up from germline, CDR1 is SGHDT and CDR2 is YYEEEE. The CDR3: CASSLSGAGKNIQYF. The CDR3 DNA sequence: TGTGCCAGCAGCTTGTCGGGAGCGGGCAAAAACATTCAGTACTTC.

This chain connects TRBV6-5 to TRBJ1-1, with D hard to call. There are 14 residues in the CDR3. Deletions cut 6 bases from V and 4 bases from J, with 15 bases between. Germline V gene data show CDR1 as MNHEY and CDR2 as SVGAGI. The CDR3 nucleotides are TGTGCCAGCAGCCTCACAAGACTGCCCACTGAAGCTTTCTTT. As protein: CASSLTRLPTEAFF.

The chain combines TRBV30 with TRBJ2-7; D unclear. The CDR3 runs 12 residues. Germline assignment: CDR1 GTSNPN and CDR2 SVGIG (reference sequence). V gave up 0 bases and J gave up 1 base, with 4 bases separating them. CDR3 DNA sequence: TGTGCCTGGAGTGTCGGGTCCTACGAGCAGTACTTC. This sequence encodes CAWSVGSYEQYF.

This chain joins TRBV30 and TRBJ2-2, with 10 positions matching TRBD2. CDR3 length: 15 amino acids. Germline lookup yields CDR1 GTSNPN and CDR2 SVGIG (reference sequence). Germline trimming cut 5 bases from V and 1 base from J; bases unmatched to any gene: 4. For the CDR3, the DNA is TGTGCCTGGGGGACTAGCGATAGGAACACCGGGGAGCTGTTTTTT. Residues: CAWGTSDRNTGELFF.

This clone was detected only once. The rearrangement joins TRBV5-8 to TRBJ2-5; 8 bases are shared with TRBD1. Per the germline V gene, CDR1 is SGHTS and CDR2 is YDEGEE. The V and J ends lost 0 bases and 5 bases, in that order; junction bases with no gene match: 12. The CDR3 runs to 17 residues. The CDR3 sequence is CASSLESRQGARETQYF. In nucleotides, the CDR3 is TGTGCCAGCAGCTTGGAATCAAGGCAGGGGGCGCGGGAGACCCAGTACTTC.

The rearrangement joins TRBV5-1 to TRBJ1-3; the D is unclear. The CDR3 sequence is 17 residues long. V was clipped by 2 bases and J by 4 bases, with 19 bases between them. Germline V CDR1 and CDR2: SGHRS, YFSETQ. The CDR3 protein is CASSFDIIGRSGNTIYF. CDR3 sequence (DNA): TGCGCCAGCAGCTTTGATATAATTGGGAGGTCCGGAAACACCATATATTTT. The full variable domain, completed using reference TRBV5-1 and TRBJ1-3, is KAGVTQTPRYLIKTRGQQVTLSCSPISGHRSVSWYQQTPGQGLQFLFEYFSETQRNKGNFPGRFSGRQFSNSRSEMNVSTLELGDSALYLCASSFDIIGRSGNTIYFGEGSWLTVV.

This rearrangement joins TRBV7-3 to TRBJ1-6; weak D call: TRBD1 (5 bases). The CDR3 is 15 amino acids. Trimming pared 5 bases from V and 3 bases from J, leaving 11 bases between. CDR1 is SGHTA, CDR2 FQGTGA, per germline. CDR3 amino acids: CASSPGQGYNSPLHF. CDR3 sequence (DNA): TGTGCCAGCAGCCCAGGACAAGGCTATAATTCACCCCTCCACTTT.